The present entry profiles one T cell receptor (beta chain) with its context. The data were obtained in a study of blood T cell repertoires in COVID-19. This CDR3 has 15 amino acids. Unmatched junction bases numbered 4, after V lost 2 bases and J lost 4 bases. Germline V lookup: CDR1 MNHNS, CDR2 SASEGT. TCRdb's copy holds only in-frame clones and misses some; the assay was immunoSEQ multiplex PCR. The table records some 220,000 clones, 60% to 85% of them present only once. The clonotype was recovered from a woman between 70 and 85 years old with acute or convalescent COVID-19. The chain employs TRBV6-1 and TRBJ1-1, with TRBD1 matching 10 bases. The sequenced sample was peripheral blood. This CDR3 reads CASSERDRGVTEAFF. In DNA, the CDR3 is TGTGCCAGCAGTGAAAGGGACAGGGGAGTCACTGAAGCTTTCTTT.